This T cell receptor (beta chain) is from a study of T cell clones after liver transplantation. J lost 6 bases, V lost 1 base, and 8 bases had no gene match. Germline CDR1 and CDR2: MNHEY and SMNVEV (reference sequence). CDR3 length: 17 amino acids. The method was immunoSEQ multiplex PCR; TCRdb's version includes in-frame clones alone and lacks a portion of them. The data show around 100,000 clones, approximately 85% seen once. V is TRBV27 and J is TRBJ2-1; 11 nucleotides line up with TRBD2. This receptor was identified in a human donor who received a liver transplant. The material sequenced was CD4+ T cells from blood, taken before liver transplant. This chain's CDR3 is CASSLFTGTSGLNEQFF. DNA for the CDR3: TGTGCCAGCAGTTTATTCACCGGGACTAGCGGTCTCAATGAGCAGTTCTTC.